The 30 T cell receptor beta chains below all came from one sample that was sequenced in a study of beta chain features in type 1 diabetes. The study's findings and limits: TCRB CDR3s were moderately but significantly shorter in Type 1 diabetes patients in all four CD4+ subsets.

The antigens of these receptors remain unknown. Expressed TCRB transcripts were sequenced after all isolated RNA was converted to cDNA. Sequencing was performed with immunoSEQ multiplex PCR; in TCRdb, only in-frame clones are kept and a portion is missing. The sample has approximately 730,000 clones; 13% are singletons. Material: naive CD4+ T cells from blood. The receptor source for this set is a man younger than 30 with type 1 diabetes.

The chain couples TRBV7-2 to TRBJ1-2, with a weak D call TRBD1 (6 bases). The V end lost 2 bases, the J end lost 0 bases, and 13 bases lay between the germline ends. This CDR3 has 16 residues. CDR1 and CDR2 from the germline V gene are SGHTA and FQGNSA. The CDR3 region has the DNA TGTGCCAGCAGCTTATTCGGACAGCTCACTAACTATGGCTACACCTTC. It encodes CASSLFGQLTNYGYTF.

This clone was observed a few times. The chain couples TRBV27 to TRBJ2-3, with 14 bases lining up with TRBD2. Germline loops: CDR1 MNHEY, CDR2 SMNVEV (reference sequence). The CDR3 spans 18 residues. V dropped 5 bases and J dropped 9; count of bases not matched to a gene: 16. CDR3 sequence (DNA): TGTGCCAGCAGTGCCCCTCTGGGACTAGCGGGGGCCCTCCAGACGCAGTATTTT. Residues: CASSAPLGLAGALQTQYF.

This clone was seen only a few times. The V gene is TRBV6-5, the J gene TRBJ2-7, with TRBD1 as a possible D gene (5 bases). With 7 bases removed from V and 5 bases from J, the gap between germline ends came to 18 bases. There are 14 residues in the CDR3. Germline V gene sequence: CDR1 MNHEY, CDR2 SVGAGI. DNA for the CDR3: TGTGCCAGCAAAGTCGGCCAGGGTGTAAACGAGCAGTACTTC. Translating gives CASKVGQGVNEQYF.

This clone was found a few times. This sequence joins TRBV5-4 and TRBJ2-3; 8 nucleotides align to TRBD1. V gave up 4 bases and J gave up 2 bases; unmatched junction bases: 9. The germline CDR1 and CDR2 sequences are SGHNT and YYREEE (reference sequence). The CDR3 length is 16 residues. CDR3 amino acids: CASSPPGQENTDTQYF. CDR3 DNA sequence: TGTGCCAGCAGCCCCCCGGGACAGGAGAACACAGATACGCAGTATTTT.

This clone was seen a few times. The chain couples TRBV30 to TRBJ2-7, with D perhaps TRBD1 (6 bases). Trimming shortened V by 3 bases and J by 4 bases, and 13 bases separated the two germline ends. The germline CDR1 and CDR2 sequences are GTSNPN and SVGIG (reference sequence). There are 13 residues in the CDR3. This chain's CDR3 is CAWRPRRGYEQYF. DNA for the CDR3: TGTGCCTGGAGACCTCGCAGGGGTTACGAGCAGTACTTC.

The chain couples TRBV6-5 to TRBJ1-6, with D possibly matching TRBD1 (5 bases). V dropped 0 bases and J dropped 12 bases, with 18 bases sitting between them. Germline V gene lookup returns CDR1 MNHEY and CDR2 SVGAGI. CDR3 size: 16 residues. This CDR3 is CASSYSVPGDKEPLHF. The CDR3 bases are TGTGCCAGCAGTTACTCAGTCCCGGGGGATAAAGAACCCCTCCACTTT.

This clone was seen only a few times. The chain uses TRBV29-1 and TRBJ2-4, with D possibly called TRBD1 or TRBD2 (5 bases each). V lost 2 bases to trimming and J lost 2 bases, with 10 bases between them. Germline CDR1 SQVTM, CDR2 ANQGSEA. This CDR3 spans 14 amino acids. CDR3 DNA: TGCAGCGTTGAACAGGGCGGGTCCAAAAACATTCAGTACTTC. The encoded protein is CSVEQGGSKNIQYF.

This clone came up a few times. The chain joins TRBV12-5 to TRBJ1-2; D is uncertain. The CDR3 length is 15 residues. Germline CDR1 LGHNT, CDR2 FRNRAP. V shed 0 bases and J shed 7 bases, with 15 bases lying between them. CDR3 coding DNA: TGTGCTAGTGGTTTGGTTGGGAGGGCAGCCTTTGGCTACACCTTC. Translated: CASGLVGRAAFGYTF. Combining the CDR3 with reference TRBV12-5 and TRBJ1-2 gives the whole variable domain DARVTQTPRHKVTEMGQEVTMRCQPILGHNTVFWYRQTMMQGLELLAYFRNRAPLDDSGMPKDRFSAEMPDATLATLKIQPSEPRDSAVYFCASGLVGRAAFGYTFGSGTRLTVV.

Concerning this clone itself: The identical CDR3 is also encoded by other nucleotide sequences in the sample. The V call is TRBV29-1, the J call TRBJ1-5, with a possible D match to TRBD1 (5 bases). V shed 6 bases and J shed 1 base, with 7 bases lying between them. The CDR3 has 12 amino acids. Per the germline V gene, CDR1 is SQVTM and CDR2 is ANQGSEA. The CDR3 is CSVRDSNQPQHF. CDR3 coding DNA: TGCAGCGTGAGGGACAGCAATCAGCCCCAGCATTTT.

This rearrangement joins TRBV4-1 to TRBJ2-7, with a tentative D call TRBD2 (6 bases). The CDR3 contains 14 residues. Germline CDR1 reads MGHRA; CDR2 reads YSYEKL. Trimming stripped 0 bases from V and 7 bases from J, with 13 bases between. The CDR3 loop is CASSQDSVGGEQYF. The CDR3 DNA sequence: TGCGCCAGCAGCCAAGATTCAGTTGGGGGGGAGCAGTACTTC.

This clone was picked up a small number of times. The chain uses TRBV4-1 and TRBJ2-1, with 14 nucleotides matching TRBD2. Germline V CDR1 and CDR2: MGHRA, YSYEKL. Trimming cost V 5 bases and J 0 bases; bases outside gene matches: 12. This CDR3 spans 20 amino acids. CDR3 amino acids: CASSARTSGGPSSSYNEQFF. The CDR3 nucleotides are TGCGCCAGCAGCGCCCGGACTAGCGGGGGGCCATCGAGCTCCTACAATGAGCAGTTCTTC.

The chain has TRBV4-1 and TRBJ2-7; D may be TRBD1 (5 bases). CDR1 is MGHRA, CDR2 YSYEKL, per germline. This CDR3 has 14 amino acids. The V end lost 0 bases, the J end lost 1 base, and 7 bases lay between the germline ends. In DNA, the CDR3 is TGCGCCAGCAGCCAAGAAGGGGCTTCCTACGAGCAGTACTTC. Translated: CASSQEGASYEQYF.

V is TRBV9 and J is TRBJ2-3; TRBD2 matches at 9 bases. CDR1 is SGDLS, CDR2 YYNGEE, per germline. This CDR3 region has 17 residues. With 3 bases clipped from V and 2 bases from J, the junction kept 10 bases outside the gene matches. The CDR3 DNA reads as TGTGCCAGCAGCGCATATAGCGGGGGCTCATTCACAGATACGCAGTATTTT. Translated, it gives CASSAYSGGSFTDTQYF.

The rearrangement joins TRBV5-1 to TRBJ1-3; D gene unclear. The CDR3 covers 16 residues. V dropped 0 bases and J dropped 9 bases, with 19 bases sitting between them. From germline, CDR1 is SGHRS and CDR2 YFSETQ. The CDR3 reads CASSLAGLRLGGTIYF. CDR3 nucleotides: TGCGCCAGCAGCTTGGCAGGATTACGGCTGGGTGGCACCATATATTTT.

The V call is TRBV30, the J call TRBJ2-1, with 9 positions matching TRBD1. The germline CDR1 and CDR2 sequences are GTSNPN and SVGIG (reference sequence). The CDR3 runs to 15 residues. Germline trimming cut 4 bases from V and 0 bases from J; bases unmatched to any gene: 4. The DNA of the CDR3 is TGTGCCTGGACCGGACAGGGGAGCTCCTACAATGAGCAGTTCTTC. Protein sequence: CAWTGQGSSYNEQFF.

CDR3 amino acids: CASSEGGQGYTGELFF. As DNA, the CDR3 is TGTGCCAGCAGTGAGGGGGGACAGGGGTACACCGGGGAGCTGTTTTTT. The chain uses TRBV25-1 and TRBJ2-2; 10 nucleotides match TRBD1. The CDR3 loop spans 16 amino acids. The V gene's germline CDR1 is MGHDK and CDR2 SYGVNS. V was pared by 3 bases and J by 3 bases, with 4 bases of the junction left unmatched.

The chain links TRBV10-3 to TRBJ2-5; D is possibly TRBD2 (6 bases). Germline V gives CDR1 ENHRY, CDR2 SYGVKD. With 0 bases removed from V and 2 bases from J, the gap between germline ends came to 10 bases. This CDR3 contains 15 residues. The CDR3 loop is CAISESSRGQETQYF. CDR3 DNA: TGTGCCATCAGTGAGTCTTCGCGGGGACAAGAGACCCAGTACTTC.

Comments on this clone: The same CDR3 also results from other DNA sequences found in this sample. This chain uses TRBV7-9 with TRBJ1-2; TRBD1 matches at 10 bases. The V and J ends lost 5 bases and 2 bases, in that order; junction bases with no gene match: 2. The CDR3 spans 14 residues. Germline V gene data show CDR1 as SEHNR and CDR2 as FQNEAQ (reference sequence). The CDR3 reads CASSPGQGNYGYTF. The DNA for the CDR3 is TGTGCCAGCAGCCCGGGACAGGGGAACTATGGCTACACCTTC.

This clone was seen a handful of times. In the same sample, other DNA sequences code for this CDR3. The J gene is TRBJ2-2, the V gene TRBV5-1; D is possibly TRBD1 (5 bases). The CDR3 consists of 15 residues. V gave up 2 bases and J gave up 0 bases, with 8 bases separating them. Germline assignment: CDR1 SGHRS and CDR2 YFSETQ. The CDR3 reads CASSLGAANTGELFF. The DNA for the CDR3 is TGCGCCAGCAGCTTAGGGGCAGCGAACACCGGGGAGCTGTTTTTT.

This clone appeared a few times. The junction departs from germline at one end; a sequencing error may be responsible. The chain couples TRBV18 to TRBJ2-6; D is perhaps TRBD1 (5 bases). The length of the CDR3 is 13 residues. CDR1 KGHSH and CDR2 LQKENI come from the germline V gene. The CDR3 DNA reads TGTGCCAGCTCACCACCCTCACAGGCCCCCTTGGCTTTC. Translation: CASSPPSQAPLAF.

This sequence joins TRBV9 and TRBJ2-7, with 8 bases identical to TRBD1. Trimming took 3 bases from V and 3 from J; bases not matched to a gene: 8. From germline, CDR1 is SGDLS and CDR2 YYNGEE. CDR3 length: 15 amino acids. As DNA, the CDR3 is TGTGCCAGCAGCGCCCGACAGGGGATCATCTACGAGCAGTACTTC. Amino acids: CASSARQGIIYEQYF.

The gene calls are TRBV11-2 and TRBJ2-4; 8 bases are shared with TRBD2. CDR1 and CDR2 (germline): SGHAT, FQNNGV. The V and J ends lost 3 bases and 0 bases, in that order; junction bases with no gene match: 4. The CDR3 totals 16 residues. Here the CDR3 DNA reads TGTGCCAGCAGCTTTAGCGGGACATTAGCCAAAAACATTCAGTACTTC. This encodes CASSFSGTLAKNIQYF.

This chain links TRBV6-5 with TRBJ2-3; TRBD1 is a possible D gene (6 bases). Germline V lookup: CDR1 MNHEY, CDR2 SVGAGI. The V and J ends lost 0 bases and 3 bases respectively, with 13 bases between them. The CDR3 is 16 amino acids. CDR3 coding DNA: TGTGCCAGCAGTTACTCGGACAGTGTGCCGACAGATACGCAGTATTTT. It encodes CASSYSDSVPTDTQYF.

This clone was seen a few times. V usage is TRBV7-2 and J usage is TRBJ1-2; 9 positions agree with TRBD1. Germline CDR1 reads SGHTA; CDR2 reads FQGNSA. With V trimmed by 5 bases and J by 2 bases, 6 bases remained unmatched. The CDR3 extends over 15 amino acids. The CDR3 coding sequence is TGTGCCAGCAGCAAGCCCGGGACAGGGAACTATGGCTACACCTTC. It encodes CASSKPGTGNYGYTF.

This chain uses TRBV5-1 with TRBJ1-2, with D unresolved. This CDR3 has 14 amino acids. CDR1 is SGHRS, CDR2 YFSETQ, per germline. The germline V and J ends were trimmed by 0 bases and 9 bases, with 15 bases remaining between them. CDR3 region: CASSLAEAVGSYTF. The CDR3 DNA is TGCGCCAGCAGCTTGGCCGAGGCAGTCGGGAGCTACACCTTC. Using reference TRBV5-1 and TRBJ1-2 for the parts outside the CDR3, the full variable domain is KAGVTQTPRYLIKTRGQQVTLSCSPISGHRSVSWYQQTPGQGLQFLFEYFSETQRNKGNFPGRFSGRQFSNSRSEMNVSTLELGDSALYLCASSLAEAVGSYTFGSGTRLTVV.

V usage is TRBV6-4 and J usage is TRBJ2-5; D might be TRBD2 (5 bases). CDR1 MRHNA and CDR2 SNTAGT come from the germline V gene. This CDR3 is 13 amino acids long. V was trimmed by 7 bases and J by 1 base, leaving 10 bases between them. The CDR3 here is CASMEASQETQYF. DNA for the CDR3: TGTGCCAGCATGGAGGCTAGCCAAGAGACCCAGTACTTC.

V and J are TRBV2 and TRBJ2-1, with D uncertain. The CDR3 is 12 residues long. V lost 6 bases, J lost 4 bases, and 7 bases lay in between. CDR1 and CDR2 from the germline V gene are SNHLY and FYNNEI. CDR3 sequence (DNA): TGTGCCAGCAGGGGCGGTTACAATGAGCAGTTCTTC. Amino acid sequence: CASRGGYNEQFF.

This clone was detected a few times. V and J are TRBV2 and TRBJ2-2; D might be TRBD2 (6 bases). There are 12 residues in the CDR3. Germline CDR1 is SNHLY and CDR2 is FYNNEI. In nucleotides, the CDR3 is TGTGCGGGGGGTGAAAACACCGGGGAGCTGTTTTTT. It specifies CAGGENTGELFF.

This clone was seen a single time. The J gene is TRBJ2-7, the V gene TRBV28, with D perhaps TRBD1 (5 bases). This CDR3 is built from 12 residues. V lost 6 bases, J lost 3 bases, and 9 bases lay in between. CDR1 MDHEN and CDR2 SYDVKM come from the germline V gene. The CDR3: CASRLQGYEQYF. As DNA, the CDR3 is TGTGCCAGCAGGCTGCAGGGCTACGAGCAGTACTTC.

The chain employs TRBV23-1 and TRBJ2-5, with D uncertain. TRBV23-1 belongs to the ORF category, with a function that is uncertain. The CDR3 has 16 residues. The germline V and J ends were trimmed by 0 bases and 7 bases, with 18 bases remaining between them. Here the CDR3 reads CASSQSVGSALGTQYF. CDR3 DNA sequence: TGCGCCAGCAGTCAATCGGTCGGCTCGGCCTTAGGGACCCAGTACTTC.